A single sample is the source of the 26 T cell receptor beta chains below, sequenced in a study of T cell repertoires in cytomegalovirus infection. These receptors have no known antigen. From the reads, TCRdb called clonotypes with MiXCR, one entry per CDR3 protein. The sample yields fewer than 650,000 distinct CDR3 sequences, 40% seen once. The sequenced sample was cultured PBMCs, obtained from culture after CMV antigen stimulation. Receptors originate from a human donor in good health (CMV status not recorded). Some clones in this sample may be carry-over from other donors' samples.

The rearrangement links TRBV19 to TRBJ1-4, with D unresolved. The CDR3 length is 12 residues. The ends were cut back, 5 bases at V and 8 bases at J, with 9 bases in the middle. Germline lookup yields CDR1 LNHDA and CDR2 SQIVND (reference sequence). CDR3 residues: CASSPQTEKLFF. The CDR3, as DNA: TGTGCCAGTAGTCCTCAGACGGAAAAACTGTTTTTT.

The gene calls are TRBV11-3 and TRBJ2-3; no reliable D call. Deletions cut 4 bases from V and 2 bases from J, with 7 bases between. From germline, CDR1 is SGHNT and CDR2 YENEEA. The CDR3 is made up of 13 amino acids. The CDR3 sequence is CASSSADTDTQYF. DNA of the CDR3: TGTGCCAGCAGCTCCGCGGACACAGATACGCAGTATTTT.

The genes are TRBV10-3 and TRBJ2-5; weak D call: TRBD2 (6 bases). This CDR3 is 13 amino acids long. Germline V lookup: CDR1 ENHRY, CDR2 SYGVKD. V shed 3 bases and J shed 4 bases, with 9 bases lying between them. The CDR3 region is CAISEVGGETQYF. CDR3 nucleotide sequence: TGTGCCATCAGTGAAGTCGGGGGAGAGACCCAGTACTTC.

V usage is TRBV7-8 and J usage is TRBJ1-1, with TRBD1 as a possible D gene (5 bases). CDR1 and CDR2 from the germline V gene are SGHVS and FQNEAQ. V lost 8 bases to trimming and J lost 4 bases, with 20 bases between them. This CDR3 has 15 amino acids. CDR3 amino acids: CASASLGQGVTEAFF. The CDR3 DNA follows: TGTGCCAGCGCATCTCTGGGGCAGGGAGTCACTGAAGCTTTCTTT.

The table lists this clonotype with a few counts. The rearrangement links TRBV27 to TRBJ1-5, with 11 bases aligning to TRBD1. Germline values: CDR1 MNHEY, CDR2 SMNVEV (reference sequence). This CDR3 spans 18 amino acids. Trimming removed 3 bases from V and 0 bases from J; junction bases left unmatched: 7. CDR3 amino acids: CASSLDRGLDYSNQPQHF. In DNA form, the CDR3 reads TGTGCCAGCAGTTTGGACAGGGGGCTTGACTATAGCAATCAGCCCCAGCATTTT.

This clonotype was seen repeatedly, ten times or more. Here the CDR3 reads CASSLEVDRSQGNTIYF. The CDR3 DNA reads TGTGCCAGCAGCTTAGAAGTGGACAGGAGTCAAGGAAACACCATATATTTT. V is TRBV7-6 and J is TRBJ1-3, with 7 bases identical to TRBD1. The germline CDR1 and CDR2 sequences are SGHVS and FNYEAQ. The CDR3 is 17 amino acids. The junction had 10 bases not matched to a gene; V was cut back by 1 base and J by 4 bases.

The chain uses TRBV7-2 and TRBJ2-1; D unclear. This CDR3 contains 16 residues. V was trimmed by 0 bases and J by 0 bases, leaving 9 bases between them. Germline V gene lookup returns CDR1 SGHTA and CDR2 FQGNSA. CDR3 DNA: TGTGCCAGCAGCTTAGCCTCGACGAGCTCCTACAATGAGCAGTTCTTC. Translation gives CASSLASTSSYNEQFF.

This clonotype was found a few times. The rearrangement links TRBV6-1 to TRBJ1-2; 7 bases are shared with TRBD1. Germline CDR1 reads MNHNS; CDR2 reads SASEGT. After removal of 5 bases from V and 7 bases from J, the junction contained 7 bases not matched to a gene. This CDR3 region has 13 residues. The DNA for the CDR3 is TGTGCCAGCAGTCCGGGACAGAGCGTTGGCTACACCTTC. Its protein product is CASSPGQSVGYTF.

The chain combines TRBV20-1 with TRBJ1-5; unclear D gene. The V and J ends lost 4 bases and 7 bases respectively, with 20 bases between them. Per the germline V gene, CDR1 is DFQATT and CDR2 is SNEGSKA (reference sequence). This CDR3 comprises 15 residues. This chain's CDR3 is CSAIRPLGYGQPQHF. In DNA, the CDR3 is TGCAGTGCTATACGTCCGCTGGGGTACGGCCAGCCCCAGCATTTT.

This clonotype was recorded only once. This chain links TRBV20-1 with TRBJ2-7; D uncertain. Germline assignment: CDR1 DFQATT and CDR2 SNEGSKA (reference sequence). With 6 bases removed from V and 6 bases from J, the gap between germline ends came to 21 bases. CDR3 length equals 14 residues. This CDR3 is CSAIPGRPDPEQYF. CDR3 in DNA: TGCAGTGCCATTCCCGGGCGACCCGATCCCGAGCAGTACTTC.

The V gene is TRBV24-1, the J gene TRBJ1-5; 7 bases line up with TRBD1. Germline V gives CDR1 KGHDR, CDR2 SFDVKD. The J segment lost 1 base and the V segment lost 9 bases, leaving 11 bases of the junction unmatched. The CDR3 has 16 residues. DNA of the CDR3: TGTGCCACCCCGGAACAGGACAGGCACAGCAATCAGCCCCAGCATTTT. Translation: CATPEQDRHSNQPQHF.

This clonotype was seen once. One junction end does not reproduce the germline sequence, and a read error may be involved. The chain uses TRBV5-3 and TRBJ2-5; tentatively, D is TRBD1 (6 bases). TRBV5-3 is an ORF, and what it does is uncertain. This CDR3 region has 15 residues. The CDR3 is CASSFGVMGAETQYF. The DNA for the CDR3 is TGTGCCAGCAGCTTTGGGGTAATGGGGGCAGAGACCCAGTACTTC.

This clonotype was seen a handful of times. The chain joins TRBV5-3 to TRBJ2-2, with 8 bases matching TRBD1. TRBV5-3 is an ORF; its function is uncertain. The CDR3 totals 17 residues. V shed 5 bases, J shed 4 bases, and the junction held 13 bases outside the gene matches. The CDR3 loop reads CARSMAAGQGCTGELFF. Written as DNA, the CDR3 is TGTGCCAGAAGTATGGCTGCCGGACAGGGCTGCACCGGGGAGCTGTTTTTT.

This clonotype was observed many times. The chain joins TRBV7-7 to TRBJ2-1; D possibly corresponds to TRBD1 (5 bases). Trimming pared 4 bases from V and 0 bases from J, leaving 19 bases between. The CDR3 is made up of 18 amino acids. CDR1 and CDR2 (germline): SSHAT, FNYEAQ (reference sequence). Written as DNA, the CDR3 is TGTGCCAGCAGCTGTGGGTCGAAGGACAACAGCTCCTACAATGAGCAGTTCTTC. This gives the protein CASSCGSKDNSSYNEQFF.

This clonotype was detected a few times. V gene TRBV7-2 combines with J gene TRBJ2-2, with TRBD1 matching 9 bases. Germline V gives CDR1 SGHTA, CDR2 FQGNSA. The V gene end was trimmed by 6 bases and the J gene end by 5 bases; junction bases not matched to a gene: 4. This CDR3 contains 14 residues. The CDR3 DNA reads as TGTGCCAGCAGGGGGGACAGGGCAACCGGGGAGCTGTTTTTT. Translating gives CASRGDRATGELFF.

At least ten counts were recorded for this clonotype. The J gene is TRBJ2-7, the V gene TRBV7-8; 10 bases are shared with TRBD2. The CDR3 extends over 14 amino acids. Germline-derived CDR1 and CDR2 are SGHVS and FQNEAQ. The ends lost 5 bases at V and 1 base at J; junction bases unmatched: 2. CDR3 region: CASSQLAGSYEQYF. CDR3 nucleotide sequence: TGTGCCAGCAGCCAACTAGCGGGATCCTACGAGCAGTACTTC.

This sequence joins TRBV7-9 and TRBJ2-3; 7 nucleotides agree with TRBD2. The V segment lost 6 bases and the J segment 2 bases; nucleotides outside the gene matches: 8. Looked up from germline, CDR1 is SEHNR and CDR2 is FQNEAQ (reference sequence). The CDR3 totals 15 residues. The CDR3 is CASSPQRGLTDTQYF. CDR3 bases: TGTGCCAGCAGTCCCCAGCGGGGACTCACAGATACGCAGTATTTT.

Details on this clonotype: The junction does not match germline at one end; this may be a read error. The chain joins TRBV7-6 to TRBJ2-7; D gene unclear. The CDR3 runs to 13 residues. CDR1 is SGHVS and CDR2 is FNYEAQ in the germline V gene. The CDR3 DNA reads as TGTGCCAGCAGCCCCCCCGTGCGCTCCGAGCAGTGCTTC. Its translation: CASSPPVRSEQCF. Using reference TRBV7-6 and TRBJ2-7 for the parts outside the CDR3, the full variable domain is GAGVSQSPRYKVTKRGQDVALRCDPISGHVSLYWYRQALGQGPEFLTYFNYEAQQDKSGLPNDRFSAERPEGSISTLTIQRTEQRDSAMYRCASSPPVRSEQCFGPGTRLTVT.

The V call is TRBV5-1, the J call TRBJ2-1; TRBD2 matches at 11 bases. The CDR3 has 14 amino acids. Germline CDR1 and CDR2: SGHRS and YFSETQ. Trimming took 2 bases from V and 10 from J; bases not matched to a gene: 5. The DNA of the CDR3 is TGCGCCAGCAGCTTACTAGCGGGAGCGAGGGAGCAGTTCTTC. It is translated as CASSLLAGAREQFF.

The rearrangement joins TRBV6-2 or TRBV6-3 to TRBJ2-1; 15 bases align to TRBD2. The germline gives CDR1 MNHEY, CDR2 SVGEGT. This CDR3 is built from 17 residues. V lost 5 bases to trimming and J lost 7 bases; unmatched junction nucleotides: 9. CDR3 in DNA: TGTGCCAGCAGTCTCCGACGGGGGACTAGCGGGAGGAATGAGCAGTTCTTC. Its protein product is CASSLRRGTSGRNEQFF.

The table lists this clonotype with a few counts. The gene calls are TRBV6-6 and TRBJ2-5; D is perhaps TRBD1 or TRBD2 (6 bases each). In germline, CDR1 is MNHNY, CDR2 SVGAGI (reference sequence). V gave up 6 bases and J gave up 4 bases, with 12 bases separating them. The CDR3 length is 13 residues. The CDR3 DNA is TGTGCCAGCAGGGAAGGGGGGAGAGAGACCCAGTACTTC. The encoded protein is CASREGGRETQYF.

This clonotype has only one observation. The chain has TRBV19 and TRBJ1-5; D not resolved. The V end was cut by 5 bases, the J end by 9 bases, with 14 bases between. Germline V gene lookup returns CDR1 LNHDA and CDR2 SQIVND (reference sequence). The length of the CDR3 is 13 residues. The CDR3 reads CASSRPPRPPQHF. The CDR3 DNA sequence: TGTGCCAGTAGTCGACCTCCTCGCCCGCCCCAGCATTTT.

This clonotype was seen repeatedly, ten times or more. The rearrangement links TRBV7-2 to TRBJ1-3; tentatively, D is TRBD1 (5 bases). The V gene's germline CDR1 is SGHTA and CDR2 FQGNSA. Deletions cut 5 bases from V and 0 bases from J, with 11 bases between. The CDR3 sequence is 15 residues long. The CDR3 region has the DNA TGTGCCAGCAGCCAGGGCGGCAGCTCTGGAAACACCATATATTTT. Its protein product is CASSQGGSSGNTIYF.

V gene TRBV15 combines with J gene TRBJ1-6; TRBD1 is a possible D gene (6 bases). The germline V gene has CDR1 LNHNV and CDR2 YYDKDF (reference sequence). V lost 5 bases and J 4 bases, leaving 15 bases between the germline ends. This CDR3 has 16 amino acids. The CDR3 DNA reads TGTGCCACCAGCCGAACCGCTGGACAGTATAATTCACCCCTCCACTTT. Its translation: CATSRTAGQYNSPLHF.

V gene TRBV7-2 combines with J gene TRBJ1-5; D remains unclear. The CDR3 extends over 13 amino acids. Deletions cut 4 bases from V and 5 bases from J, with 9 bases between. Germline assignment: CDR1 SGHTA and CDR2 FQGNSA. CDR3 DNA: TGTGCCAGCAGCTGGGGAGGCTATCAGCCCCAGCATTTT. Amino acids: CASSWGGYQPQHF.

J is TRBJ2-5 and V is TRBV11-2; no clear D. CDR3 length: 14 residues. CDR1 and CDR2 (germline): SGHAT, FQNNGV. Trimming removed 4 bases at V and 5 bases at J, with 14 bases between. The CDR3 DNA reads TGTGCCAGCAGCTCACCCTACTTCACGGAGACCCAGTACTTC. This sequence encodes CASSSPYFTETQYF.